This TCR beta chain was observed in a study of blood T cell repertoires in COVID-19. About the research overall: Donors in the United States, Italy and Spain gave samples during acute or convalescent COVID-19. Nucleic acid was either cDNA or gDNA, and it came from T cells, B-cell-depleted T cells, or PBMCs.

After removal of 3 bases from V and 1 base from J, the junction contained 9 bases not matched to a gene. Germline loops: CDR1 MGHDK, CDR2 SYGVNS. The CDR3 totals 18 residues. In the study's own analysis: Estimated nucleated cell counts came from reference gene primer amplification. This table comes from immunoSEQ multiplex PCR, and its TCRdb copy is limited to in-frame clones, with some not included. V, J and clone size derive from that table, while D and trimming were established from the DNA sequence. The sample yields about 69,000 clones, just over 85% seen once. This clone is medium-sized. This clonotype originated in a man under 40 with acute or convalescent COVID-19. The rearrangement uses TRBV25-1 and TRBJ2-4, with 10 positions matching TRBD1. Input material: peripheral blood. Here the CDR3 reads CASSDLKTGQGAKNIQYF. The CDR3, as DNA: TGTGCCAGCAGTGATCTTAAAACGGGACAGGGGGCCAAAAACATTCAGTACTTC. The whole variable domain, filled in from reference TRBV25-1 and TRBJ2-4, reads EADIYQTPRYLVIGTGKKITLECSQTMGHDKMYWYQQDPGMELHLIHYSYGVNSTEKGDLSSESTVSRIRTEHFPLTLESARPSHTSQYLCASSDLKTGQGAKNIQYFGAGTRLSVL.